Each of the 6 T cell receptor beta chains below was sequenced from the same sample in a study of technical replicates of blood from several donors. Profiling relied on immunoSEQ multiplex PCR, and the TCRdb table lists in-frame clones only, not all of them. The sample has roughly 72,000 clones; about 94% are singletons. The source material was T cells isolated from PBMCs. These TCRs come from a human donor in good health.

The chain recombines TRBV2 with TRBJ1-5, with 9 bases fitting TRBD1. J was trimmed by 6 bases and V by 7 bases; bases with no gene match: 13. Germline CDR1 and CDR2: SNHLY and FYNNEI. The CDR3 covers 16 residues. CDR3 loop: CASTPGTTGGGQPQHF. CDR3 bases: TGTGCCAGCACCCCGGGTACGACAGGGGGGGGTCAGCCCCAGCATTTT.

The chain recombines TRBV6-1 with TRBJ1-2; 9 bases line up with TRBD1. V shed 3 bases, J shed 8 bases, and the junction held 10 bases outside the gene matches. The CDR3 is 15 amino acids. Germline CDR1 reads MNHNS; CDR2 reads SASEGT. The CDR3 coding sequence is TGTGCCAGCAGTGACCCAAACAGGGGGCAGATAGGCTACACCTTC. This sequence encodes CASSDPNRGQIGYTF.

J is TRBJ2-5 and V is TRBV6-5, with D maybe TRBD1 (6 bases). V lost 6 bases and J lost 5, with 19 bases in between. CDR3 size: 15 residues. CDR1 is MNHEY, CDR2 SVGAGI, per germline. In DNA form, the CDR3 reads TGTGCCAGCAGGGAATACAGGGAGTCGGAGGAGACCCAGTACTTC. Translating gives CASREYRESEETQYF.

The chain joins TRBV2 to TRBJ1-5; D not resolved. The CDR3 extends over 12 amino acids. In germline, CDR1 is SNHLY, CDR2 FYNNEI. The V end was cut by 5 bases, the J end by 4 bases, with 6 bases between. Written as DNA, the CDR3 is TGTGCCAGCAGTTACACGAATCAGCCCCAGCATTTT. Amino acid sequence: CASSYTNQPQHF. The variable domain in full, with the rest retrieved from reference TRBV2 and TRBJ1-5, is EPEVTQTPSHQVTQMGQEVILRCVPISNHLYFYWYRQILGQKVEFLVSFYNNEISEKSEIFDDQFSVERPDGSNFTLKIRSTKLEDSAMYFCASSYTNQPQHFGDGTRLSIL.

This sequence joins TRBV18 and TRBJ2-7; 7 nucleotides line up with TRBD1. The CDR3 covers 13 residues. Germline V lookup: CDR1 KGHSH, CDR2 LQKENI. Losses at the gene ends were 3 bases for V and 3 bases for J; bases not matched to a gene: 2. The CDR3 loop reads CASSPGDSYEQYF. In DNA form, the CDR3 reads TGTGCCAGCTCACCCGGGGACAGCTACGAGCAGTACTTC.

The V and J genes are TRBV28 and TRBJ2-3; 7 positions match TRBD1. The CDR3 extends over 15 amino acids. From germline, CDR1 is MDHEN and CDR2 SYDVKM. Trimming cost V 7 bases and J 2 bases; bases outside gene matches: 9. The CDR3 DNA is TGTGCCAGCACCGATTCGGGACAGTACACAGATACGCAGTATTTT. Amino acids: CASTDSGQYTDTQYF. Combining the CDR3 with reference TRBV28 and TRBJ2-3 gives the whole variable domain DVKVTQSSRYLVKRTGEKVFLECVQDMDHENMFWYRQDPGLGLRLIYFSYDVKMKEKGDIPEGYSVSREKKERFSLILESASTNQTSMYLCASTDSGQYTDTQYFGPGTRLTVL.